What follows describes a single T cell receptor (beta chain). The data were obtained in a study of technical replicates of blood from a handful of donors. Generated by immunoSEQ multiplex PCR, the TCRdb table keeps only in-frame clones and is missing some. The profile shows almost 85,000 clones, roughly 97% of them singletons. The CDR3 loop spans 14 amino acids. Looked up from germline, CDR1 is MDHEN and CDR2 is SYDVKM. With V trimmed by 7 bases and J by 5 bases, 9 bases remained unmatched. The sequencing sample was made of T cells isolated from PBMCs. The chain combines TRBV28 with TRBJ1-2, with 8 bases lining up with TRBD1. The sequence was collected from a human donor in good health. The CDR3 is CASTLGQGKYGYTF. CDR3 coding DNA: TGTGCCAGCACATTAGGACAGGGCAAGTATGGCTACACCTTC.